These T cell receptor beta chains were read from a single sample in a study of OX40 agonist ivuxolimab in advanced cancers. TCRdb's copy holds only in-frame clones and misses some; the assay was immunoSEQ multiplex PCR. The table lists about 73,000 clones, roughly 90% of them singletons. Sequenced material: CD4+ or CD8+ T cells sorted from blood, taken in a trial of the OX40 agonist ivuxolimab. The receptors were gathered from an adult with an advanced solid tumor such as melanoma, head and neck, liver or kidney cancer. Both conserved end residues are part of each CDR3. The D gene is left open where the match is weak. Clone size, where shown, is once, few, many, or a class for clones that have expanded.

TRBD2,TRBJ2-1,.,TRBV6-1,CASTIAGAGYNEQFF
TRBD1,TRBJ1-4,.,TRBV6-1,CASSEGLQGTEKLFF
.,TRBJ1-4,.,TRBV2,CASKVQGRRDEKLFF
.,TRBJ1-1,.,TRBV11-2,CASSLSDNTEAFF
.,TRBJ2-7,few,TRBV7-9,CASVPLYGDEQYF
TRBD1,TRBJ2-5,.,TRBV7-2,CASSIQGQETQYF
.,TRBJ1-6,.,TRBV19,CASSTPGGNSPLHF
.,TRBJ1-3,.,TRBV19,CASSRGTGNTIYF
TRBD1,TRBJ1-4,.,TRBV4-1,CASSQAGTGSEKLFF
.,TRBJ2-5,.,TRBV28,CASSSPGREETQYF
TRBD1,TRBJ1-5,.,TRBV5-4,CASSLQGGNQPQHF
.,TRBJ1-1,.,TRBV5-4,CASSQPSLAARTEAFF
.,TRBJ2-3,.,TRBV9,CASSVGHTDTQYF
TRBD2,TRBJ2-7,.,TRBV2,CASRGGSGRGEQYF
.,TRBJ2-5,.,TRBV12-5,CASGLIGETQYF
.,TRBJ1-2,.,TRBV18,CASSPRGSGTSGDYGYTF
.,TRBJ2-7,once,TRBV7-9,CASSLVQGSEQYF
TRBD1,TRBJ1-6,few,TRBV27,CASWTGEAYNSPLHF
TRBD2,TRBJ2-1,.,TRBV7-3,CASSRPIPGLANNEQFF
TRBD2,TRBJ2-3,.,TRBV28,CASSVHQRGRTDTQYF
.,TRBJ1-1,.,TRBV4-1,CASSQDRQLNTEAFF
TRBD2,TRBJ2-2,few,TRBV2,CASGASGNTGELFF
TRBD1,TRBJ1-5,.,TRBV6-1,CASSERGTALYSNQPQHF
.,TRBJ1-5,few,TRBV4-1,CASSQGGDFSNQPQHF
.,TRBJ2-1,.,TRBV11-2,CASSFMAGSYNEQFF
.,TRBJ2-2,.,TRBV5-1,CASRSTYGELFF
.,TRBJ2-2,.,TRBV19,CASRGRFTGELFF
.,.,.,TRBV10-3,CASRDRVEQYF
.,TRBJ1-5,.,TRBV11-2,CASSLGVLGQINQPQHF
TRBD1,TRBJ1-3,once,TRBV6-5,CASRSGTGAGNTIYF
TRBD2,TRBJ2-1,once,TRBV5-5,CASSRTTSGIYNEQFF
.,TRBJ1-5,.,TRBV7-9,CASSLVAQPQHF
.,TRBJ2-1,.,TRBV5-6,CASSLGITPEVKDEQFF
TRBD2,TRBJ2-3,.,TRBV11-3,CASSPGTSGSFPDTQYF
.,TRBJ2-7,.,TRBV11-1,CASGFSNEQYF
.,TRBJ1-5,.,TRBV19,CASSIVSSGQPQHF
TRBD2,TRBJ2-1,.,TRBV5-1,CASSPTGTSGYNEQFF
TRBD1,TRBJ2-3,.,TRBV4-1,CASSPGQGASSGTLDTQYF
.,TRBJ1-2,.,TRBV4-1,CASSQDQAWDYGYTF
TRBD1,TRBJ1-4,.,TRBV30,CAWSVIGTVSEKLFF
TRBD1,TRBJ1-4,.,TRBV5-1,CASSPGDGRGNEKLFF
.,TRBJ2-1,.,TRBV30,CAWSWSGGNEQFF
TRBD2,TRBJ2-3,.,TRBV5-1,CASSLAVAGEGDTQYF
TRBD1,TRBJ2-5,once,TRBV6-1,CASKGTVRETQYF
.,TRBJ1-6,.,TRBV2,CASRGGNSPLHF
.,TRBJ2-2,.,TRBV19,CASSPGGAPGELFF
TRBD1,TRBJ1-5,.,TRBV12-5,CASGSGGGQPQHF
.,TRBJ2-7,.,TRBV6-1,CASSARVAEYFYEQYF
.,TRBJ2-1,.,TRBV7-9,CASSRLNNEQFF
.,TRBJ1-2,.,TRBV5-1,CASSLDRVGGYTF
.,TRBJ2-5,.,TRBV5-4,CASSSRRGPRYF
TRBD1,TRBJ2-2,.,TRBV2,CASRTGGNTGELFF